Described below is a single T cell receptor beta chain sequence and its context. The repertoire was sequenced with immunoSEQ multiplex PCR; TCRdb's copy has only in-frame clones and lacks some. The sample contains roughly 86,000 clones, under 85% of which appear only once. CDR3 length: 15 residues. Germline V lookup: CDR1 ENHRY, CDR2 SYGVKD. J gave up 5 bases and V 4 bases, and 8 bases lay outside the gene matches. This sample is part of a study of blood T cell repertoires in COVID-19. J is TRBJ2-5 and V is TRBV10-3; 9 nucleotides line up with TRBD1. The receptor's source is a woman of 80 years or more with COVID-19, enrolled during active disease. The sequenced material came from peripheral blood. CDR3: CAISVPGQGSETQYF. As DNA, the CDR3 is TGTGCCATCAGTGTTCCGGGACAGGGTAGTGAGACCCAGTACTTC.